Shown below are 3 T cell receptor beta chains from a single sample sequenced in a study of blood T cell repertoires in COVID-19 (dated by TCRdb to the early 2020s). Library preparation was by the immunoSEQ multiplex PCR assay. Held by TCRdb, this immuneACCESS table contains in-frame sequences only and omits some clones. Under half of the omission traces to an unresolved V gene where checked; the cause of the rest is unknown. In this sample the table shows more than 250,000 clones, around 86% of which occur a single time. The ten largest account for 1% of the sample. Sequencing was carried out using peripheral blood. All receptors derive from a man between 45 and 60 years old with active or convalescent COVID-19.

This rearrangement joins TRBV2 to TRBJ2-7; 7 bases agree with TRBD1. The CDR3 covers 14 residues. V lost 5 bases and J lost 4; bases outside the gene matches: 8. CDR1 is SNHLY, CDR2 FYNNEI, per germline. CDR3 coding DNA: TGTGCCAGCAGTTGGGACAGCGATCGGTACGAGCAGTACTTC. It is translated as CASSWDSDRYEQYF.

In this sample, this clone turned up once. CDR3 loop: CASGTGLQTQYF. Written as DNA, the CDR3 is TGTGCCAGCGGGACAGGGTTGCAGACCCAGTACTTC. The chain carries TRBV28 and TRBJ2-5, with 9 bases identical to TRBD1. V was pared by 8 bases and J by 6 bases, with 4 bases of the junction left unmatched. Germline V gene data show CDR1 as MDHEN and CDR2 as SYDVKM. The CDR3 sequence is 12 residues long.

On this clone itself: The germline gene is not matched at one end of the junction; a read error may be the cause. The chain employs TRBV27 and TRBJ1-2; 8 bases are a match to TRBD1. Germline-derived CDR1 and CDR2 are MNHEY and SMNVEV (reference sequence). The CDR3 is made up of 15 amino acids. The CDR3 DNA reads as TGTGCCAGCAGTATATCAGGGGGCGCCGGCTATGGCTACACCTTC. This gives the protein CASSISGGAGYGYTF.